Here is one T cell receptor (beta chain) with its context. 60 Vbeta and 13 Jbeta primers were used in PCR. The repertoire was sequenced with immunoSEQ multiplex PCR; TCRdb's copy has only in-frame clones and lacks some. The table has tens of thousands of clones, roughly 80% seen once. This entry is derived from a study of cytomegalovirus exposure and HLA in healthy donors. The V gene end was trimmed by 7 bases and the J gene end by 9 bases; junction bases not matched to a gene: 18. The CDR3 is made up of 17 amino acids. Looked up from germline, CDR1 is MNHEY and CDR2 is SMNVEV (reference sequence). V and J are TRBV27 and TRBJ1-6; 7 positions agree with TRBD1. The sequenced sample was PBMCs. The receptor's source is a woman between 25 and 40 years old in good health and CMV-seronegative. DNA of the CDR3: TGTGCCAGCACTCCAGGCCCCACAGGGGAGGTAAGTTCACCCCTCCACTTT. It yields the protein CASTPGPTGEVSSPLHF.